The 26 T cell receptor beta chains reported below all come from one sample, sequenced in a study of blood T cell repertoires in COVID-19. Generated by immunoSEQ multiplex PCR, the TCRdb table keeps only in-frame clones and is missing some. The table includes around 24,000 clones, over 75% detected once. What was sequenced was peripheral blood. The receptor source for this set is a woman aged 80 or older with acute or convalescent COVID-19.

The J gene is TRBJ1-1, the V gene TRBV6-5, with D possibly being TRBD1 (6 bases). Trimming pared 5 bases from V and 5 bases from J, leaving 18 bases between. CDR1 is MNHEY and CDR2 is SVGAGI in the germline V gene. The CDR3 is made up of 15 amino acids. CDR3 amino acids: CASSRPGRQGTEAFF. The CDR3 DNA follows: TGTGCCAGCAGTCGCCCAGGTCGTCAGGGGACTGAAGCTTTCTTT.

This sequence joins TRBV7-2 and TRBJ2-1; 11 nucleotides match TRBD2. The CDR3 is 16 residues long. V gave up 1 base and J gave up 7 bases; unmatched junction bases: 6. The germline V gene encodes CDR1 SGHTA and CDR2 FQGNSA. The CDR3 is CASSLGTRTSGNEQFF. CDR3 nucleotide sequence: TGTGCCAGCAGCTTAGGGACAAGGACTAGCGGGAATGAGCAGTTCTTC.

V and J are TRBV6-6 and TRBJ2-5; D remains unclear. CDR3 length: 12 amino acids. Trimming pared 6 bases from V and 5 bases from J, leaving 10 bases between. Per the germline V gene, CDR1 is MNHNY and CDR2 is SVGAGI (reference sequence). In DNA form, the CDR3 reads TGTGCCAGCAGCCACTCCTGGGAGACCCAGTACTTC. Protein product: CASSHSWETQYF.

The chain is built from TRBV11-1 and TRBJ1-2, with 10 bases aligning to TRBD1. Germline V lookup: CDR1 SGHAT, CDR2 FQDESV (reference sequence). The V and J ends lost 5 bases and 4 bases, in that order; junction bases with no gene match: 7. This CDR3 region has 15 residues. CDR3 nucleotide sequence: TGTGCCAGCAGCGTAACGACAGGGGGCATCTATGGCTACACCTTC. This gives the protein CASSVTTGGIYGYTF.

The CDR3 nucleotides are TGTGCCAGCAGTTCCGGGACAGGGGGCTTTCAGGCTTTCTTT. Amino acid sequence: CASSSGTGGFQAFF. The chain combines TRBV7-2 with TRBJ1-1; 12 bases match TRBD1. Germline CDR1 SGHTA, CDR2 FQGNSA. The junction had 10 bases not matched to a gene; V was cut back by 6 bases and J by 11 bases. The CDR3 consists of 14 residues.

The chain uses TRBV29-1 and TRBJ2-1, with 10 bases aligning to TRBD2. The germline V gene encodes CDR1 SQVTM and CDR2 ANQGSEA. The CDR3 is 14 amino acids. V gave up 2 bases and J gave up 8 bases; unmatched junction bases: 6. The CDR3 coding sequence is TGCAGCGTTGAAAGCCTAGCGGGAGTCCATGAGCAGTTCTTC. Protein: CSVESLAGVHEQFF.

The chain's CDR3 is CASSLGEQGGWQPQHF. The DNA for the CDR3 is TGTGCCAGCTCACTGGGGGAACAGGGGGGTTGGCAGCCCCAGCATTTT. This chain connects TRBV18 to TRBJ1-5; 8 nucleotides align to TRBD1. V shed 4 bases and J 7 bases; nucleotides not matched to a gene: 12. Per the germline V gene, CDR1 is KGHSH and CDR2 is LQKENI. CDR3 length: 16 residues.

The rearrangement joins TRBV5-5 to TRBJ2-7; the match to TRBD1 covers 8 bases. Germline loops: CDR1 SGHKS, CDR2 YYEKEE (reference sequence). This CDR3 spans 12 amino acids. With V trimmed by 4 bases and J by 6 bases, 3 bases remained unmatched. The CDR3 is CASSPRGREQYF. The DNA of the CDR3 is TGTGCCAGCAGCCCCAGGGGGCGCGAGCAGTACTTC.

The chain joins TRBV3-1 (or the pseudogene TRBV3-2) to TRBJ1-6; D is unclear. The CDR3 extends over 17 amino acids. Trimming shortened V by 0 bases and J by 0 bases, and 9 bases separated the two germline ends. CDR1 and CDR2 from the germline V gene are LGHDT and YNNKEL (reference sequence). The CDR3 nucleotides read TGTGCCAGCAGCCAAGATAAGATGAGCTCCTATAATTCACCCCTCCACTTT. Protein sequence: CASSQDKMSSYNSPLHF.

The rearrangement joins TRBV6-6 to TRBJ1-5, with D perhaps matching TRBD1 (5 bases). V lost 6 bases to trimming and J lost 12 bases, with 18 bases between them. CDR1 is MNHNY and CDR2 is SVGAGI in the germline V gene (reference sequence). The CDR3 totals 13 residues. DNA of the CDR3: TGTGCCAGCAGACCCGACAAGCCCGGGGGCCAGCATTTT. The encoded protein is CASRPDKPGGQHF.

This chain joins TRBV5-1 and TRBJ1-3; no firm D call. Germline CDR1 SGHRS, CDR2 YFSETQ. Between the trimmed V and J ends, which lost 6 bases and 0 bases, there was a span of 7 bases. This CDR3 is built from 13 residues. DNA of the CDR3: TGCGCCAGCAACGGGGACTCTGGAAACACCATATATTTT. Protein product: CASNGDSGNTIYF.

This clone was picked up a small number of times. This chain uses TRBV20-1 with TRBJ2-7, with D uncertain. Trimming took 3 bases from V and 3 from J, leaving 6 bases between them. This CDR3 has 11 amino acids. The germline V gene has CDR1 DFQATT and CDR2 SNEGSKA (reference sequence). The CDR3 loop is CSASEHYEQYF. Written as DNA, the CDR3 is TGCAGTGCTAGCGAGCACTACGAGCAGTACTTC.

V gene TRBV6-5 combines with J gene TRBJ2-1; TRBD2 agrees at 10 bases. The CDR3 is 16 residues long. CDR1 is MNHEY, CDR2 SVGAGI, per germline. Trimming removed 2 bases from V and 7 bases from J; junction bases left unmatched: 8. In DNA form, the CDR3 reads TGTGCCAGCAGTTACCCTAGCGGGAGCGCTCGTAATGAGCAGTTCTTC. Translation: CASSYPSGSARNEQFF.

The J gene is TRBJ2-7, the V gene TRBV2, with TRBD2 matching 10 bases. CDR1 is SNHLY and CDR2 is FYNNEI in the germline V gene. The CDR3 contains 14 residues. Trimming cost V 7 bases and J 1 base; bases outside gene matches: 4. The CDR3 loop reads CASKEREGSYEQYF. The CDR3 nucleotides read TGTGCCAGCAAGGAGCGGGAGGGGTCCTACGAGCAGTACTTC.

This clone was seen a few times. The chain has TRBV11-3 and TRBJ2-7; TRBD1 might be the D (6 bases). In germline, CDR1 is SGHNT, CDR2 YENEEA. The CDR3 spans 14 residues. V lost 1 base and J 3 bases, leaving 10 bases between the germline ends. The CDR3 coding sequence is TGTGCCAGCAGCTTAGGGACAGAATTCTACGAGCAGTACTTC. Translating gives CASSLGTEFYEQYF. Complete variable domain (other parts from reference TRBV11-3 and TRBJ2-7): EAGVVQSPRYKIIEKKQPVAFWCNPISGHNTLYWYLQNLGQGPELLIRYENEEAVDDSQLPKDRFSAERLKGVDSTLKIQPAELGDSAVYLCASSLGTEFYEQYFGPGTRLTVT.

This clone has only a few counts. The V and J genes are TRBV6-5 and TRBJ1-1, with 7 bases lining up with TRBD1. The CDR3 runs to 13 residues. Per the germline V gene, CDR1 is MNHEY and CDR2 is SVGAGI. V dropped 2 bases and J dropped 10; count of bases not matched to a gene: 7. CDR3 sequence (DNA): TGTGCCAGCAGTTACGGCGGGACAGCTCGAGCTTTCTTT. This encodes CASSYGGTARAFF.

This clone was counted once. This chain joins TRBV18 and TRBJ1-1; TRBD1 aligns across 8 bases. Trimming removed 5 bases from V and 6 bases from J; junction bases left unmatched: 5. This CDR3 comprises 13 residues. The germline V gene has CDR1 KGHSH and CDR2 LQKENI. CDR3 nucleotide sequence: TGTGCCAGCTCATGGGAACAGGGGGCTGAAGCTTTCTTT. Translated: CASSWEQGAEAFF.

The V call is TRBV19, the J call TRBJ1-5, with 7 bases lining up with TRBD1. CDR1 and CDR2 (germline): LNHDA, SQIVND (reference sequence). The CDR3 runs to 14 residues. V dropped 6 bases and J dropped 1; count of bases not matched to a gene: 3. This CDR3 is CASSPDRSNQPQHF. The CDR3 DNA follows: TGTGCCAGTAGCCCGGACAGGAGCAATCAGCCCCAGCATTTT. The full variable domain, rest sourced from reference TRBV19 and TRBJ1-5, is DGGITQSPKYLFRKEGQNVTLSCEQNLNHDAMYWYRQDPGQGLRLIYYSQIVNDFQKGDIAEGYSVSREKKESFPLTVTSAQKNPTAFYLCASSPDRSNQPQHFGDGTRLSIL.

J is TRBJ1-1 and V is TRBV11-3, with 7 bases fitting TRBD1. This CDR3 is 13 amino acids long. Germline loops: CDR1 SGHNT, CDR2 YENEEA. V lost 5 bases and J lost 1; bases outside the gene matches: 1. CDR3 loop: CASSRDRNTEAFF. The CDR3 DNA reads as TGTGCCAGCAGCAGGGACAGGAACACTGAAGCTTTCTTT.

This clone appeared once. V and J are TRBV7-2 and TRBJ2-6; D is perhaps TRBD1 (5 bases). Trimming stripped 5 bases from V and 0 bases from J, with 14 bases between. The CDR3 sequence is 17 residues long. Germline assignment: CDR1 SGHTA and CDR2 FQGNSA. The CDR3 protein is CASSPDSRSSGANVLTF. CDR3 DNA sequence: TGTGCCAGCAGCCCCGACAGCAGAAGCTCTGGGGCCAACGTCCTGACTTTC.

The chain uses TRBV19 and TRBJ2-7, with a possible D match to TRBD2 (5 bases). CDR1 and CDR2 (germline): LNHDA, SQIVND (reference sequence). V lost 5 bases and J lost 0, with 14 bases in between. The CDR3 sequence is 15 residues long. The CDR3 protein is CASSSVPAGSYEQYF. The CDR3 nucleotides read TGTGCCAGTAGTTCAGTCCCTGCGGGCTCCTACGAGCAGTACTTC.

V and J are TRBV11-1 and TRBJ2-1; 13 bases align to TRBD2. CDR1 is SGHAT and CDR2 is FQDESV in the germline V gene (reference sequence). J gave up 9 bases and V 1 base, and 3 bases lay outside the gene matches. CDR3 size: 15 residues. The CDR3 here is CASSLGLAGGGEQFF. The CDR3 DNA sequence: TGTGCCAGCAGCTTAGGACTAGCGGGGGGAGGTGAGCAGTTCTTC.

The chain uses TRBV6-4 and TRBJ1-2, with 8 bases fitting TRBD1. This CDR3 is built from 14 residues. Germline CDR1 MRHNA, CDR2 SNTAGT. The ends lost 6 bases at V and 4 bases at J; junction bases unmatched: 7. Here the CDR3 DNA reads TGTGCCAGCAGCAAGGACAGGGACCTCTATGGCTACACCTTC. Its protein is CASSKDRDLYGYTF.

In DNA, the CDR3 is TGTGCCACCAGTCCGAGTGGTAGCGGGAGCTATGAGCAGTTCTTC. Translated, it gives CATSPSGSGSYEQFF. The J gene is TRBJ2-1, the V gene TRBV24-1; 9 nucleotides line up with TRBD2. Germline lookup yields CDR1 KGHDR and CDR2 SFDVKD. CDR3 length: 15 residues. With V trimmed by 6 bases and J by 8 bases, 10 bases remained unmatched.

Notes on this clone: The sample carries other DNA sequences with the same CDR3. V is TRBV5-1 and J is TRBJ1-1, with D unresolved. The CDR3 spans 12 residues. The germline V and J ends were trimmed by 3 bases and 0 bases, with 3 bases remaining between them. Per germline, CDR1 SGHRS and CDR2 YFSETQ. CDR3 sequence: CASSSVNTEAFF. As DNA, the CDR3 is TGCGCCAGCAGCTCAGTGAACACTGAAGCTTTCTTT.

The chain couples TRBV29-1 to TRBJ1-2, with D possibly matching TRBD1 (5 bases). The V and J ends lost 1 base and 5 bases respectively, with 11 bases between them. Germline values: CDR1 SQVTM, CDR2 ANQGSEA. This CDR3 spans 13 amino acids. CDR3 residues: CSVEAPGLYGYTF. The CDR3 region has the DNA TGCAGCGTTGAAGCTCCAGGGCTGTATGGCTACACCTTC.